This T cell receptor beta chain was documented in a study of cytomegalovirus exposure and HLA in healthy donors. This CDR3 region has 15 residues. V trimming: 3 bases; J trimming: 1 base; junction bases outside the gene matches: 1. From germline, CDR1 is SGHAT and CDR2 FQNNGV. This clone turned up a few times. In the PCR, 60 Vbeta and 13 Jbeta primers were used. The data were produced by immunoSEQ multiplex PCR, yet TCRdb's version contains in-frame clones alone and is incomplete. The table records about 200,000 clones, roughly 80% of them present only once. The receptor comes from a woman aged 45-59 years in good health and CMV-seropositive. This chain uses TRBV11-2 with TRBJ2-5; 11 nucleotides agree with TRBD2. The sample was PBMCs. CDR3 sequence (DNA): TGTGCCAGCAGCTTTAGCGGGAGGGCCCAAGAGACCCAGTACTTC. Its protein is CASSFSGRAQETQYF.